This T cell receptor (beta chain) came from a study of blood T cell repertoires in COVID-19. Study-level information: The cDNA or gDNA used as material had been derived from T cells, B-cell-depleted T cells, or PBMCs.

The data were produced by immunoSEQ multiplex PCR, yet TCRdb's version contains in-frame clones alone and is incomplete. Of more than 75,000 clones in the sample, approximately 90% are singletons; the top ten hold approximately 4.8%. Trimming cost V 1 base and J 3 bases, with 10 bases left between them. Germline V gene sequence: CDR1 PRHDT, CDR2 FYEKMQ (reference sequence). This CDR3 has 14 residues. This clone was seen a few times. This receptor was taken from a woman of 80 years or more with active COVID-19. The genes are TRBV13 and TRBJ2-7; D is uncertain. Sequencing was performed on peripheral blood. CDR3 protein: CASSLAKSSYEQYF. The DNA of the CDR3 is TGTGCCAGCAGCTTAGCGAAGTCGAGCTACGAGCAGTACTTC.